These T cell receptor beta chains were read from a single sample in a study of cytomegalovirus exposure and HLA in healthy donors. TCRdb's table, derived via immunoSEQ multiplex PCR, lists solely in-frame clones and lacks some. The sample includes under 150,000 clones, around three quarters of them seen just once. The sequencing sample was made of PBMCs. Every receptor here comes from a woman in her 40s in good health and CMV-seropositive. Both conserved end residues are part of each CDR3. The D gene is left open where the match is weak. Some rows mark clone size as missing; the rest say once, few, many or name a class of expanded clone.

J gene,V gene,D gene,clone size,CDR3 protein,CDR3 DNA
TRBJ2-1,TRBV6-1,TRBD2,NA,CASGSTSVDEQFF,TGTGCCAGCGGATCTACTAGCGTCGATGAGCAGTTCTTC
TRBJ2-7,TRBV5-6,NA,NA,CASSRPTGPSSYEQYF,TGTGCCAGCAGCCGGCCTACAGGGCCGAGCTCCTACGAGCAGTACTTC
TRBJ2-7,TRBV7-9,TRBD1,NA,CSSSRSGTVNYEQYF,TGTTCCAGCAGTCGTTCCGGGACAGTTAACTACGAGCAGTACTTC
TRBJ2-1,TRBV6-1,TRBD1,NA,CASFWTGGSYNEQFF,TGTGCCAGCTTTTGGACAGGGGGATCCTACAATGAGCAGTTCTTC
TRBJ2-7,TRBV6-1,TRBD2,NA,CASRGLAGGGEQYF,TGTGCCAGCAGAGGACTAGCGGGAGGTGGCGAGCAGTACTTC
TRBJ2-3,TRBV5-6,NA,NA,CASSLTGSTDTQYF,TGTGCCAGCAGCTTAACAGGGAGCACAGATACGCAGTATTTT
TRBJ1-5,TRBV6-4,TRBD1,NA,CASSGMAEDRVFQPQHF,TGTGCCAGCAGTGGGATGGCCGAGGACAGGGTTTTTCAGCCCCAGCATTTT
TRBJ1-1,TRBV28,TRBD1,NA,CASEGQVNTEAFF,TGTGCCAGCGAGGGACAGGTGAACACTGAAGCTTTCTTT
TRBJ2-3,TRBV5-4,NA,NA,CASSLGRRGSTDTQYF,TGTGCCAGCAGCTTGGGTCGTCGCGGCTCCACAGATACGCAGTATTTT
TRBJ2-7,TRBV7-8,NA,few,CASSPFGGDTHYEQYF,TGTGCCAGCAGCCCCTTTGGGGGGGACACTCACTACGAGCAGTACTTC
TRBJ2-1,TRBV9,TRBD2,NA,CASSPTGTSGSLEQFF,TGTGCCAGCAGCCCCACCGGGACTAGCGGGAGCCTTGAGCAGTTCTTC
TRBJ2-1,TRBV6-5,NA,NA,CASSYQQGREQFF,TGTGCCAGCAGTTACCAACAGGGAAGAGAGCAGTTCTTC
TRBJ1-4,TRBV21-1,NA,NA,CASSKTGGKEKLFF,TGTGCCAGCAGCAAAACAGGGGGTAAAGAAAAACTGTTTTTT
TRBJ1-2,TRBV11-2,NA,once,CASSLGRAVVNGYTF,TGTGCCAGCAGCTTAGGCAGGGCGGTAGTAAATGGCTACACCTTC
TRBJ2-3,TRBV4-1,TRBD2,NA,CASSQDSGTIFTDTQYF,TGCGCCAGCAGCCAGGACTCCGGGACTATCTTCACAGATACGCAGTATTTT
TRBJ1-1,TRBV28,NA,NA,CASSLGGAVTEAFF,TGTGCCAGCAGCTTAGGGGGGGCTGTTACTGAAGCTTTCTTT
TRBJ2-7,TRBV27,NA,NA,CASPRSEHHPKQYF,TGTGCCAGCCCGAGAAGTGAGCACCATCCCAAGCAGTACTTC
TRBJ2-7,TRBV7-2,TRBD1,NA,CASSKNRGRGEQYF,TGTGCCAGCAGCAAGAACAGGGGACGAGGCGAGCAGTACTTC
TRBJ1-5,TRBV15,NA,NA,CATSRVGGQPQHF,TGTGCCACCAGCAGAGTGGGAGGTCAGCCCCAGCATTTT
TRBJ2-5,TRBV2,NA,NA,CASRVGRQETQYF,TGTGCCAGCAGGGTGGGCAGACAAGAGACCCAGTACTTC
TRBJ2-5,TRBV18,NA,NA,CASSPGGQETQYF,TGTGCCAGCTCACCGGGGGGACAAGAGACCCAGTACTTC
TRBJ2-7,TRBV28,TRBD2,NA,CASNGGGAHYEQYF,TGTGCCAGCAATGGGGGAGGGGCCCACTACGAGCAGTACTTC
TRBJ2-1,TRBV5-1,TRBD1,NA,CASSGQGYAYNEQFF,TGCGCCAGCAGCGGACAGGGTTATGCCTACAATGAGCAGTTCTTC
TRBJ2-2,TRBV6-5,NA,NA,CASSSGYDTGELFF,TGTGCCAGCAGCTCAGGGTACGACACCGGGGAGCTGTTTTTT
TRBJ2-3,TRBV5-1,TRBD2,NA,CASSLAHLSGRAPDTQYF,TGCGCCAGCAGCTTGGCCCACCTTAGCGGGAGGGCCCCAGATACGCAGTATTTT
TRBJ2-1,TRBV6-5,TRBD2,NA,CASRSTGTIAGEQFF,TGTGCCAGCAGATCGACCGGGACTATAGCCGGTGAGCAGTTCTTC
TRBJ2-7,TRBV25-1,NA,NA,CASSEFGGSYEQYF,TGTGCCAGCAGTGAATTTGGGGGGTCCTACGAGCAGTACTTC
TRBJ2-1,TRBV11-3,TRBD2,NA,CASIYRGREGSYNEQFF,TGTGCCAGCATATATCGGGGACGGGAGGGATCCTACAATGAGCAGTTCTTC
TRBJ1-1,TRBV19,TRBD1,once,CASRDRNTEAFF,TGTGCCAGTCGGGACAGAAACACTGAAGCTTTCTTT
TRBJ2-3,TRBV5-4,TRBD2,NA,CASSSKQVSSGRGTDTQYF,TGTGCCAGCAGCTCCAAGCAGGTCTCTAGCGGGAGGGGGACAGATACGCAGTATTTT
TRBJ2-2,TRBV7-9,TRBD2,NA,CASSPRTSANTGELFF,TGTGCCAGCAGCCCCCGGACTAGCGCGAACACCGGGGAGCTGTTTTTT
TRBJ2-1,TRBV5-1,NA,NA,CASSFSLASYNEQFF,TGCGCCAGCAGCTTTAGTCTAGCCTCCTACAATGAGCAGTTCTTC
TRBJ1-2,TRBV10-3,TRBD1,few,CAISDWRGLGYGYTF,TGTGCCATCAGTGATTGGAGGGGGCTCGGCTATGGCTACACCTTC
TRBJ2-3,TRBV7-2,TRBD2,NA,CASSAGTSGYSTDTQYF,TGTGCCAGCAGCGCCGGGACTAGCGGGTATAGCACAGATACGCAGTATTTT
TRBJ1-2,TRBV30,NA,NA,CAWSLGTDNYGYTF,TGTGCCTGGAGTCTGGGCACAGATAACTATGGCTACACCTTC
TRBJ2-5,TRBV29-1,TRBD2,NA,CSALAAQETQYF,TGCAGCGCCCTAGCGGCCCAAGAGACCCAGTACTTC
TRBJ1-1,TRBV6-1,NA,NA,CATKRGTNTEAFF,TGTGCCACAAAAAGGGGTACCAACACTGAAGCTTTCTTT
TRBJ2-7,TRBV9,TRBD1,NA,CASSAQGEYDEQYF,TGTGCCAGCAGCGCCCAGGGGGAGTACGACGAGCAGTACTTC
TRBJ1-3,TRBV5-1,NA,NA,CASSLDDVGGGNTIYF,TGCGCCAGCAGCTTGGACGACGTTGGGGGAGGAAATACCATATATTTT
TRBJ2-7,TRBV28,TRBD2,NA,CASSFRGDSYEQYF,TGTGCCAGCAGTTTTCGGGGGGACTCCTACGAGCAGTACTTC